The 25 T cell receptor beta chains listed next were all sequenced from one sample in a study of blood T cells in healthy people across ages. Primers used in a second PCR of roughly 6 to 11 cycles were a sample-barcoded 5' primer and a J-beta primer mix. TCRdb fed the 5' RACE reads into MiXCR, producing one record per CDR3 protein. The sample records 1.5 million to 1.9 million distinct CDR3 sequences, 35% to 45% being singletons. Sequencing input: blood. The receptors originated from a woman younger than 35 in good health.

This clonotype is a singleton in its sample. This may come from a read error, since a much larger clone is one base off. CDR3 sequence: CAISGSPASTYEPYF. As DNA, the CDR3 is TGTGCCATCAGTGGCAGTCCGGCGTCAACCTACGAGCCGTACTTC. The chain combines TRBV10-3 with TRBJ2-7; the D is unclear. CDR3 length: 15 residues. CDR1 and CDR2 from the germline V gene are ENHRY and SYGVKD.

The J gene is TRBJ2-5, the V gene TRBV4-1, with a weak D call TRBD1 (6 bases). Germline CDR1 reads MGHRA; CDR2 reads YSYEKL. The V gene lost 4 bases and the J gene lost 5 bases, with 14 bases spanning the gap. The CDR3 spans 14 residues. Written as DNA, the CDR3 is TGCGCCAGCAGCCCCCATGGGACAACGGAGACCCAGTACTTC. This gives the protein CASSPHGTTETQYF.

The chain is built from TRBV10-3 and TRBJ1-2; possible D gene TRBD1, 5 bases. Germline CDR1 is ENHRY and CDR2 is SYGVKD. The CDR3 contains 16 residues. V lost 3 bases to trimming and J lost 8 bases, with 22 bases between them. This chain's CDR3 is CAISDSIGHYPPGYTF. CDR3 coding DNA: TGTGCCATCAGTGATTCGATAGGACACTACCCGCCGGGCTACACCTTC.

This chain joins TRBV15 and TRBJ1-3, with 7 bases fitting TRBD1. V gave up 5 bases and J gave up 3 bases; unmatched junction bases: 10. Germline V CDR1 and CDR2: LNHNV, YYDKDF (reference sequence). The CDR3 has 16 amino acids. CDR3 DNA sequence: TGTGCCACCAGCCAGAGCCGAAACAGGGGTGGAAACACCATATATTTT. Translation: CATSQSRNRGGNTIYF.

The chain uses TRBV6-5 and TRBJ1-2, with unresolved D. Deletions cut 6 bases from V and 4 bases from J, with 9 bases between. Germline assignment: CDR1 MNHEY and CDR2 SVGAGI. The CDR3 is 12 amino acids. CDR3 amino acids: CASRAGIYGYTF. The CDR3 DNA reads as TGTGCCAGCAGGGCCGGTATCTATGGCTACACCTTC.

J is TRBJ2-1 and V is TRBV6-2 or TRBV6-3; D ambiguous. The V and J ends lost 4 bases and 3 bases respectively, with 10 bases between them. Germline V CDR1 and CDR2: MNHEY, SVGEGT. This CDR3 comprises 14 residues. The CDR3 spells CASSSDVYYNEQFF. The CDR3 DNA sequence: TGTGCCAGCAGTTCCGACGTATACTACAATGAGCAGTTCTTC.

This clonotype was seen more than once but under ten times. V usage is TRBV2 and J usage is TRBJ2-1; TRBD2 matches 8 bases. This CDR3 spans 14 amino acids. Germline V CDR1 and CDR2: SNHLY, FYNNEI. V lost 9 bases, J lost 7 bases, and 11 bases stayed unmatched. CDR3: CASSGTRGWNEQFF. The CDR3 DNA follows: TGTGCCAGTTCCGGGACTAGGGGCTGGAATGAGCAGTTCTTC.

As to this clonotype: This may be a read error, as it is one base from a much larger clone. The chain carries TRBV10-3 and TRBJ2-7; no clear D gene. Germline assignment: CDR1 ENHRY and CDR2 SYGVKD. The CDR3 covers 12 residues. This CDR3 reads CATSDMSWEQYF. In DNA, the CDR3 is TGTGCCACCAGTGATATGTCTTGGGAGCAGTACTTC.

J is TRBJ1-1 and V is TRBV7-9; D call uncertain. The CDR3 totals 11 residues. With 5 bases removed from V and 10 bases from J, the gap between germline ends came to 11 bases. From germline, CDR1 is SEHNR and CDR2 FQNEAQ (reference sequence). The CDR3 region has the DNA TGTGCCAGCAGCCCACGAATAGGAGCTTTCTTT. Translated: CASSPRIGAFF.

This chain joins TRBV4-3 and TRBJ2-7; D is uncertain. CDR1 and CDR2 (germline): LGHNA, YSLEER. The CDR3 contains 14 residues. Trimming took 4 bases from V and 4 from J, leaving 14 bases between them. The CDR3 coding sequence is TGCGCCAGCAGCCCCTCTGATCCTTCTTACGAGCAGTACTTC. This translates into CASSPSDPSYEQYF.

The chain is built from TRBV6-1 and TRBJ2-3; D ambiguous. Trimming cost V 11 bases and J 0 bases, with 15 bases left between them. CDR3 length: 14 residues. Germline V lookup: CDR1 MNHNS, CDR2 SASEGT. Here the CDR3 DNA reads TGTGCCGGCAAGGTAACAGCAAGCACAGATACGCAGTATTTT. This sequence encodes CAGKVTASTDTQYF.

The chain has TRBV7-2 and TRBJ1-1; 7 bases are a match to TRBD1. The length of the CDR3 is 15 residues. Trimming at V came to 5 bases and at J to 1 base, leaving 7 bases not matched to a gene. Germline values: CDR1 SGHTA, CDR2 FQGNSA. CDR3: CASSARTGANTEAFF. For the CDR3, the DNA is TGTGCCAGCAGCGCCCGGACAGGAGCGAACACTGAAGCTTTCTTT.

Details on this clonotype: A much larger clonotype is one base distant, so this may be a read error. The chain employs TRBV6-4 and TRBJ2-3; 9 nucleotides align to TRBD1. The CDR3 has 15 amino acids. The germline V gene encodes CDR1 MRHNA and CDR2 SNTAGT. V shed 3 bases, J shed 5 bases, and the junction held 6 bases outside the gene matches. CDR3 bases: TGTGCCAGCAGTGATGCCCCGGGACAGGGAGATACGCAGTATTTT. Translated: CASSDAPGQGDTQYF.

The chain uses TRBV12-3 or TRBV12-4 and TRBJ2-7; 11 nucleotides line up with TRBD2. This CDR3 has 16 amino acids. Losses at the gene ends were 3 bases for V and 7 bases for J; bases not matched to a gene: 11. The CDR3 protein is CASSFYGTSGYNEQYF. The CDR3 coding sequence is TGTGCCAGCAGTTTCTACGGGACTAGCGGCTACAATGAGCAGTACTTC.

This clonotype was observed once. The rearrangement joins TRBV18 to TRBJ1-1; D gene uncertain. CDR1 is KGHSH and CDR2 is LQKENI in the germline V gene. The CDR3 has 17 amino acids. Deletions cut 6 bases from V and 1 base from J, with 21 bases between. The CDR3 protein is CASSLTTPFGENTEAFF. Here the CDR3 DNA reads TGTGCCAGCTCCCTTACCACCCCATTCGGAGAGAACACTGAAGCTTTCTTT.

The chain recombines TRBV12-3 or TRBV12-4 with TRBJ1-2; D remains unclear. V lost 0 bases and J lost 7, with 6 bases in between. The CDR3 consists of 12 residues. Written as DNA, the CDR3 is TGTGCCAGCAGTTTAGCGCAGAGTGGCTACACCTTC. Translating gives CASSLAQSGYTF.

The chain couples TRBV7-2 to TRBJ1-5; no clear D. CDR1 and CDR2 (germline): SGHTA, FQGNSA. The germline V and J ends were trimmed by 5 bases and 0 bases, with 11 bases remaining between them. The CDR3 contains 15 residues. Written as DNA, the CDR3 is TGTGCCAGCAGCCCCCGGGAGTATAGCAATCAGCCCCAGCATTTT. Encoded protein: CASSPREYSNQPQHF.

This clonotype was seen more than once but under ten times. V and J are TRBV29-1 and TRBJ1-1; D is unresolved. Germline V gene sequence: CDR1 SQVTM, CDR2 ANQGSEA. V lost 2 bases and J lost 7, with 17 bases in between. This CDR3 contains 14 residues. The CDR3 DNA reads TGCAGCGTTGAATCGGACTGGCGCGACATTGAAGCTTTCTTT. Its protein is CSVESDWRDIEAFF.

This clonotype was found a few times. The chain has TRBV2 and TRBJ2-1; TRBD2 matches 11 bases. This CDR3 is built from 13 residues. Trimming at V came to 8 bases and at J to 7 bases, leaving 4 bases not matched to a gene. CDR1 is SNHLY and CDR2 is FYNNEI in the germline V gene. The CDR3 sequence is CASVAGGSNEQFF. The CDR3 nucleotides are TGTGCCAGCGTAGCGGGGGGGAGTAATGAGCAGTTCTTC.

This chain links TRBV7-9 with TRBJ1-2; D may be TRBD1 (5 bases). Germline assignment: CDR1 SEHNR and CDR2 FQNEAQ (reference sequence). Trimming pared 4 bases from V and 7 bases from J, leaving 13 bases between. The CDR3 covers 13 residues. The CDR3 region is CASSWGSRVGYTF. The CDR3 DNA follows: TGTGCCAGCAGCTGGGGGAGCAGGGTTGGCTACACCTTC.

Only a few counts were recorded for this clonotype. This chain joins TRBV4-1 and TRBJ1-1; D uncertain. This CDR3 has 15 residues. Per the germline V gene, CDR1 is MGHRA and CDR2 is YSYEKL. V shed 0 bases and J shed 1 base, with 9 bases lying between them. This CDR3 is CASSQEREGNTEAFF. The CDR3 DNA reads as TGCGCCAGCAGCCAAGAGAGGGAGGGGAACACTGAAGCTTTCTTT.

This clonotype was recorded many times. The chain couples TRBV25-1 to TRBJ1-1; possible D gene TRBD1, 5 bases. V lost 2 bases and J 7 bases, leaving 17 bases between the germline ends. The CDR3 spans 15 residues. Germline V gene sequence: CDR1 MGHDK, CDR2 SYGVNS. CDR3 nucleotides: TGTGCCAGCAGTGAACCGGGGCACTCTCTCTATGAAGCTTTCTTT. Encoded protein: CASSEPGHSLYEAFF.

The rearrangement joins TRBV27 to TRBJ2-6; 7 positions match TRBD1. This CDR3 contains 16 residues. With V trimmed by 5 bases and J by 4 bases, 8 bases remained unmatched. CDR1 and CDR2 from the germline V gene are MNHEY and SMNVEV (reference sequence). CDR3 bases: TGTGCCAGCAGTAACCACAGGGGTGCCGGGGCCAACGTCCTGACTTTC. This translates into CASSNHRGAGANVLTF.

The CDR3 protein is CSVQDRGRRGYTF. CDR3 nucleotides: TGCAGCGTCCAGGACAGGGGGCGACGAGGCTACACCTTC. The gene calls are TRBV29-1 and TRBJ1-2; 11 bases line up with TRBD1. The CDR3 covers 13 residues. Trimming took 6 bases from V and 8 from J; bases not matched to a gene: 8. Germline values: CDR1 SQVTM, CDR2 ANQGSEA.

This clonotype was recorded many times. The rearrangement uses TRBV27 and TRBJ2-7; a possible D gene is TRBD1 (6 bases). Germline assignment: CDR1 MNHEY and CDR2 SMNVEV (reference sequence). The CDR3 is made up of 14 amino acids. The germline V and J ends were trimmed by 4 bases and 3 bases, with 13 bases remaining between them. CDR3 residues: CASSYDRKNYEQYF. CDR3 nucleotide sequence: TGTGCCAGCAGTTACGACAGGAAAAACTACGAGCAGTACTTC.